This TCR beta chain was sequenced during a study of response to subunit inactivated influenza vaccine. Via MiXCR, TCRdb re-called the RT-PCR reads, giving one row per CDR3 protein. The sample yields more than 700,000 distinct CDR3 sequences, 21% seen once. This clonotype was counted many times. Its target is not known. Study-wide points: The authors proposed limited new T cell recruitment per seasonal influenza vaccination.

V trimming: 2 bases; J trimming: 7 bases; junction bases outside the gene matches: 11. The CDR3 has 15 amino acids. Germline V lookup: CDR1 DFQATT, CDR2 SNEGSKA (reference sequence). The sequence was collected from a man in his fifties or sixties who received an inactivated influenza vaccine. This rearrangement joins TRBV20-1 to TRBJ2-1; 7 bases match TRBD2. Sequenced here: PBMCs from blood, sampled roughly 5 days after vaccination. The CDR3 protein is CSARQQERGWNEQFF. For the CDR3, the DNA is TGCAGTGCTAGACAACAAGAGCGGGGTTGGAATGAGCAGTTCTTC.